Following are 13 T cell receptor beta chains from one sample sequenced in a study of radiation and T cells in renal cell carcinoma. Clones were sequenced by immunoSEQ multiplex PCR, and TCRdb holds only the in-frame ones, with some missing. The repertoire includes about 26,000 clones, roughly 80% of them detected once, and roughly a third sits in the top ten. Time point here: blood 2 weeks post-SBRT. Specified treatment: 15 Gy SBRT to primary tumor, nephrectomy 4 weeks later. The sample was blood, taken from a patient whose treatment included radiotherapy and nephrectomy. The source is a man between 60 and 75 years old with renal cell carcinoma.

The V call is TRBV5-4, the J call TRBJ2-7; TRBD1 matches at 8 bases. V trimming: 4 bases; J trimming: 3 bases; junction bases outside the gene matches: 12. Per germline, CDR1 SGHNT and CDR2 YYREEE (reference sequence). This CDR3 comprises 16 residues. CDR3 nucleotide sequence: TGTGCCAGCAGCGAAAGCGCTACAGGGGGTGTCTACGAGCAGTACTTC. Translated: CASSESATGGVYEQYF.

V usage is TRBV29-1 and J usage is TRBJ2-3, with TRBD2 matching over 10 bases. V was pared by 7 bases and J by 1 base, with 8 bases of the junction left unmatched. CDR3 length: 15 residues. Per the germline V gene, CDR1 is SQVTM and CDR2 is ANQGSEA. The CDR3 region is CSAEPAGGRTDTQYF. The CDR3 DNA reads as TGCAGCGCCGAGCCAGCGGGAGGGCGCACAGATACGCAGTATTTT.

The chain recombines TRBV18 with TRBJ2-1; no firm D call. The V gene lost 0 bases and the J gene lost 9 bases, with 12 bases spanning the gap. This CDR3 is 14 amino acids long. Germline CDR1 reads KGHSH; CDR2 reads LQKENI. Here the CDR3 DNA reads TGTGCCAGCTCACCACCGGCAGTAGCCACTGAGCAGTTCTTC. Its translation is CASSPPAVATEQFF.

The chain couples TRBV19 to TRBJ2-3; TRBD2 aligns across 7 bases. V shed 5 bases and J 2 bases; nucleotides not matched to a gene: 7. CDR1 and CDR2 (germline): LNHDA, SQIVND (reference sequence). This CDR3 has 15 residues. The CDR3 DNA is TGTGCCAGTAGTGTTCTAGCGGTTCTCACAGATACGCAGTATTTT. This translates into CASSVLAVLTDTQYF.

The chain combines TRBV11-2 with TRBJ2-7; TRBD2 matches 7 bases. This CDR3 spans 15 amino acids. The germline CDR1 and CDR2 sequences are SGHAT and FQNNGV. V trimming: 6 bases; J trimming: 0 bases; junction bases outside the gene matches: 8. The CDR3 region has the DNA TGTGCCAGCAGACCCCAGCGGGGCCTCTCCTACGAGCAGTACTTC. Its protein product is CASRPQRGLSYEQYF.

The chain has TRBV11-2 and TRBJ1-1, with 7 bases lining up with TRBD1. The CDR3 consists of 15 residues. Germline V gene data show CDR1 as SGHAT and CDR2 as FQNNGV. V shed 5 bases and J 5 bases; nucleotides not matched to a gene: 11. CDR3 DNA: TGTGCCAGCAGCCGATTACCACAGGGGAGAACTGAAGCTTTCTTT. This codes for CASSRLPQGRTEAFF.

This chain links TRBV5-6 with TRBJ1-1, with a possible D match to TRBD1 (6 bases). The CDR3 is made up of 13 amino acids. V gave up 4 bases and J gave up 5 bases, with 12 bases separating them. Germline CDR1 reads SGHDT; CDR2 reads YYEEEE. CDR3 sequence reads: CASSIGGETEAFF. CDR3 DNA: TGTGCCAGCAGCATAGGGGGAGAGACTGAAGCTTTCTTT.

The chain carries TRBV30 and TRBJ2-1; D is ambiguous. This CDR3 comprises 11 residues. Germline V gene lookup returns CDR1 GTSNPN and CDR2 SVGIG (reference sequence). V gave up 2 bases and J gave up 9 bases, with 8 bases separating them. The DNA for the CDR3 is TGTGCCTGGAGTAGAAAGGGTGAGCAGTTCTTC. Protein product: CAWSRKGEQFF.

This clone was counted a few times. This rearrangement joins TRBV10-3 to TRBJ2-7, with a tentative D call TRBD1 (6 bases). This CDR3 comprises 13 residues. Per the germline V gene, CDR1 is ENHRY and CDR2 is SYGVKD. The V gene lost 6 bases and the J gene lost 12 bases, with 21 bases spanning the gap. This CDR3 reads CAIRDSQGSALYF. The CDR3 bases are TGTGCCATCAGGGATTCTCAGGGGTCGGCGCTGTACTTC.

V usage is TRBV10-3 and J usage is TRBJ1-2; TRBD1 agrees at 9 bases. J was trimmed by 3 bases and V by 9 bases; bases with no gene match: 5. Germline lookup yields CDR1 ENHRY and CDR2 SYGVKD. The CDR3 is 13 amino acids. The CDR3 spells CAIQGAADYGYTF. Written as DNA, the CDR3 is TGTGCCATACAGGGGGCGGCGGACTATGGCTACACCTTC.

The rearrangement uses TRBV7-8 and TRBJ2-7, with a tentative D call TRBD2 (6 bases). The CDR3 runs 15 residues. With 5 bases removed from V and 0 bases from J, the gap between germline ends came to 14 bases. Germline V gives CDR1 SGHVS, CDR2 FQNEAQ. CDR3 loop: CASSPLALSSYEQYF. In DNA, the CDR3 is TGTGCCAGCAGCCCGCTAGCGTTAAGCTCCTACGAGCAGTACTTC.

This clone was detected once. V usage is TRBV7-8 and J usage is TRBJ2-5, with 11 bases fitting TRBD2. The V gene's germline CDR1 is SGHVS and CDR2 FQNEAQ. The CDR3 consists of 18 residues. V shed 5 bases and J 4 bases; nucleotides not matched to a gene: 15. CDR3 nucleotides: TGTGCCAGCAGCGCCCCGCCCCTAGCGGGAGGCGTTGCAGAGACCCAGTACTTC. This codes for CASSAPPLAGGVAETQYF.

The chain is built from TRBV7-6 and TRBJ2-2; 8 nucleotides match TRBD1. This CDR3 comprises 14 residues. V was clipped by 5 bases and J by 8 bases; unmatched bases: 7. Germline V gives CDR1 SGHVS, CDR2 FNYEAQ. In DNA form, the CDR3 reads TGTGCCAGCAGCCCCGGACAGGGTGTTGGGGAGCTGTTTTTT. It is translated as CASSPGQGVGELFF.